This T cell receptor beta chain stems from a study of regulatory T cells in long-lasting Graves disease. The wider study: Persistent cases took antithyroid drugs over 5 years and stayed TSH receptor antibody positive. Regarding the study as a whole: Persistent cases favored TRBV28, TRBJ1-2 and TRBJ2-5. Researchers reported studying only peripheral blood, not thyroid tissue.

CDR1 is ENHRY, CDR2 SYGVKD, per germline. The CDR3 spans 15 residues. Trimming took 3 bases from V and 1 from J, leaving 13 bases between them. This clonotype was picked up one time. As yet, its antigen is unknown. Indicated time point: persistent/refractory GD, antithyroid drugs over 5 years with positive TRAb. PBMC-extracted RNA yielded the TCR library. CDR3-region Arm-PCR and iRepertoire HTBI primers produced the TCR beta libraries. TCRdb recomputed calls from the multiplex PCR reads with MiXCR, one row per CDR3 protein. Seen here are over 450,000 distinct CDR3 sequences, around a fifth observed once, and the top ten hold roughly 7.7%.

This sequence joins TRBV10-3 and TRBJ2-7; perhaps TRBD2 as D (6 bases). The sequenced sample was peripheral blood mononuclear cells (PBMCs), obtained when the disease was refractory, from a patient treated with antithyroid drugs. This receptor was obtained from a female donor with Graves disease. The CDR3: CAISDKRVLSYEQYF. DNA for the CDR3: TGTGCCATCAGTGACAAGCGGGTACTATCCTACGAGCAGTACTTC.